This passage covers 3 T cell receptor beta chains from one sample sequenced in a study of monozygotic twins with inflammatory bowel disease. From its re-call of the 5' RACE reads, TCRdb lists each CDR3 protein once, without DNA. This repertoire comprises fewer than 450,000 distinct CDR3 sequences; its ten largest clones make up 2.5% to 3%. The source material was blood. All receptors come from a human donor with ulcerative colitis or Crohn's disease, or a healthy co-twin of an affected twin (not recorded which).

The chain couples TRBV18 to TRBJ2-5; the TCRdb call, TRBD1, lacks DNA for checking. The CDR3 covers 18 residues. CDR1 and CDR2 (germline): KGHSH, LQKENI. CDR3 sequence: CASSPRTGGTSLQETQYF. Together with reference TRBV18 and TRBJ2-5, the CDR3 gives the full variable domain: NAGVMQNPRHLVRRRGQEARLRCSPMKGHSHVYWYRQLPEEGLKFMVYLQKENIIDESGMPKERFSAEFPKEGPSILRIQQVVRGDSAAYFCASSPRTGGTSLQETQYFGPGTRLLVL.

V is TRBV6-5 and J is TRBJ1-6. The germline V gene encodes CDR1 MNHEY and CDR2 SVGAGI. The CDR3 runs to 16 residues. The CDR3 loop reads CASSYSIVLQDSPLHF.

This sequence joins TRBV28 and TRBJ2-1; the D call from TCRdb, TRBD1, cannot be confirmed without DNA. This CDR3 contains 16 residues. CDR1 is MDHEN and CDR2 is SYDVKM in the germline V gene. CDR3 loop: CASSRPGTGNRNEQFF. Variable domain in full (rest from reference TRBV28 and TRBJ2-1): DVKVTQSSRYLVKRTGEKVFLECVQDMDHENMFWYRQDPGLGLRLIYFSYDVKMKEKGDIPEGYSVSREKKERFSLILESASTNQTSMYLCASSRPGTGNRNEQFFGPGTRLTVL.